This T cell receptor (beta chain) was documented in a study of beta chain features in type 1 diabetes (dated by TCRdb to the late 2010s). Background for the entire study: Mean age, gender distribution, total cell number and subset yield did not differ between patients and healthy donors. The study compared the TCRB repertoires of sorted circulating CD4+ T cell subsets in recently diagnosed type 1 diabetes patients with those in matched healthy donors. Naive and central memory subsets were obtained from all 28 donors, but regulatory and stem cell-like memory subsets were isolated from only 8 patients and roughly 8 healthy donors. A total of over 90,000,000 sorted cells were examined across all samples, and a strong correlation was observed between cell number per subset and RNA yield. Broader findings and caveats from the paper: Sequencing cDNA rather than genomic DNA could over-represent highly expressing activated cells, although activation and CD3 levels did not differ between groups. In all four CD4+ subsets, TCRB CDR3 length was moderately but significantly shorter in type 1 diabetes patients. Naive, central memory and regulatory TCRB repertoires appeared to be more alike among patients than among healthy donors. At VDJ recombination sites, patients with type 1 diabetes made fewer insertions and deleted more nucleotides, a pattern implying thymic rearrangement abnormalities. Because small numbers of individuals were included in the HLA sub-analyses, any influence of HLA type on TCRB rearrangement was left unresolved. PCR might favor shorter templates, but patient and control samples were amplified and corrected together, so any skew would affect both groups equally.

The CDR3 spans 14 residues, from the cysteine through the phenylalanine. Solely the CDR3 DNA is kept, with 42 bases framed from the first base. V sheds 3 bases and J sheds 1 base, leaving 12 bases between their ends. CDR1 GTSNPN and CDR2 SVGIG were looked up in the germline V gene (reference sequence). Notes on this clone: Its specific antigen is unknown. Per-base quality was not reported, and no clone a single base away is much larger than it.

All of the isolated RNA was reverse transcribed with the High Capacity cDNA Reverse Transcription Kit, so expressed TCRB transcripts were sequenced. Deep immunoSEQ sequencing was performed on naive, central memory and regulatory T cell samples, with an average of approximately 4 million total reads per sample. Sorted cells were lysed in RLT buffer and RNA was extracted with DNase-treated RNeasy Micro or Mini kits, depending on cell number. Each cell subset was processed separately to prevent cross-contamination, with patient and healthy donor samples processed together. The immunoSEQ multiplex PCR was used to amplify TCRB sequences from cDNA, generating 87-bp fragments that spanned the CDR3 region. Amplicons were sequenced on the Illumina HiSeq platform. The original methods were these. Synthetic template baselines were used to correct PCR bias computationally, reads within Hamming distance 2 were collapsed together, and singletons that could not be merged were discarded. Reads were aligned to IMGT to assign V, D and J genes, CDR3 length, and insertions or deletions at six rearrangement sites. Within each subset, clonotype counts were normalized to sorted cell number, and only after that were true diversity and Gini coefficients computed with the tcR R package. The overlap coefficient, calculated on TCRB nucleotide sequences, was used to measure repertoire sharing. Out-of-frame TCRB sequences from naive cells were analyzed to stand in for the pre-selection repertoire. In TCRdb, the immuneACCESS table is reduced to in-frame sequences with V and J assigned. These tables do not hold every clone; where another copy was compared, an unresolved V gene accounts for under half, and the others remain unexplained. V, J and clone size reflect that table, while D and trimming were determined from the DNA. Across this sample there are fewer than 250,000 clones, with 9% to 10% seen only once. The top ten clones comprise 0.03% to 0.04% of the sample.

Each donor gave one peripheral blood draw, averaging roughly 100 mL, which was collected into heparinised tubes. A BD FACSAria II and a panel including CD45RO, CCR7, CD25, CD127, CD95 and CD27 were used to sort naive, central memory, regulatory and stem cell-like memory CD4+ T cells. Purity was above 95% for every sorted population. PBMCs were isolated right away by Lymphoprep density gradient centrifugation and were stained directly, without culture. To minimize batch effects, samples were stained and sorted in pairs, one healthy donor with one patient per experiment. The chain is assembled from TRBV30 and TRBJ1-1; the D gene cannot be named for sure. The sequenced sample consisted of naive CD4+ T cells from blood. This specimen's cell subset or site label, interpreted: true naive CD4+ T cells. This sequence originates from a woman younger than 30 in good health. This receptor has the CDR3 CAWRSGRRNTEAFF. DNA sequence: TGTGCCTGGAGGAGCGGGCGGAGGAACACTGAAGCTTTCTTT. The entire variable domain, with the stretches around the CDR3 drawn from the reference TRBV30 and TRBJ1-1 proteins, is SQTIHQWPATLVQPVGSPLSLECTVEGTSNPNLYWYRQAAGRGLQLLFYSVGIGQISSEVPQNLSASRPQDRQFILSSKKLLLSDSGFYLCAWRSGRRNTEAFFGQGTRLTVV.